The rows below give T cell receptor beta chains drawn from one sample of a study of T cell responses to AZD1222 COVID-19 vaccine. TCRdb's table, derived via immunoSEQ multiplex PCR, lists solely in-frame clones and lacks some. Of around 80,000 clones in the sample, 70% to 90% were seen once. Sequencing used peripheral blood, obtained 28 days after the second AZD1222 dose. The receptors derive from an adult who received the AZD1222 COVID-19 vaccine. Both conserved end residues are part of each CDR3. The D gene is left open where the match is weak. Clone sizes are given selectively: once, few, many, or a class where the clone is expanded.

clone size: once; V gene: TRBV18; D gene: .; J gene: TRBJ1-3; CDR3 DNA: TGTGCCAGCTCATTCTACCCCAGGGAGAAGGGAAACACCATATATTTT; CDR3 protein: CASSFYPREKGNTIYF
clone size: .; V gene: TRBV28; D gene: .; J gene: TRBJ1-2; CDR3 DNA: TGTGCCAGCAGTGAGACAATCGACTATGGCTACACCTTC; CDR3 protein: CASSETIDYGYTF
clone size: .; V gene: TRBV3-1/TRBV3-2; D gene: .; J gene: TRBJ1-2; CDR3 DNA: TGTGCCAGCAGCCAAGGGGCAGGGACCTATGGCTACACCTTC; CDR3 protein: CASSQGAGTYGYTF
clone size: .; V gene: TRBV29-1; D gene: TRBD1; J gene: TRBJ2-1; CDR3 DNA: TGCAGCGTTGAAGCTTGGGGCAGGGGGCAAGGTGAGCAGTTCTTC; CDR3 protein: CSVEAWGRGQGEQFF
clone size: .; V gene: TRBV3-1/TRBV3-2; D gene: .; J gene: TRBJ1-2; CDR3 DNA: TGTGCCAGCAAGAGGGCCTCAAACTATGGCTACACCTTC; CDR3 protein: CASKRASNYGYTF
clone size: .; V gene: TRBV19; D gene: .; J gene: TRBJ1-5; CDR3 DNA: TGTGCCAGTACTAAAACAGGCGCAGATCAGCCCCAGCATTTT; CDR3 protein: CASTKTGADQPQHF
clone size: .; V gene: TRBV12-3/TRBV12-4; D gene: .; J gene: TRBJ1-2; CDR3 DNA: TGTGCCAGCAGTTTACGGGTTTGGAACGGCTACACCTTC; CDR3 protein: CASSLRVWNGYTF
clone size: .; V gene: TRBV19; D gene: TRBD1; J gene: TRBJ2-1; CDR3 DNA: TGTGCCAGTAGTATGGACAGGGGAGGGTACAATGAGCAGTTCTTC; CDR3 protein: CASSMDRGGYNEQFF
clone size: .; V gene: TRBV3-1/TRBV3-2; D gene: .; J gene: TRBJ2-7; CDR3 DNA: TGTGCCAGCAGCCAAGCTTGGGGAGTGTACGAGCAGTACTTC; CDR3 protein: CASSQAWGVYEQYF
clone size: .; V gene: TRBV7-9; D gene: .; J gene: TRBJ1-2; CDR3 DNA: TGTGCCAGCAGCTTAGCGGGCAGTAACTATGGCTACACCTTC; CDR3 protein: CASSLAGSNYGYTF
clone size: .; V gene: TRBV6-5; D gene: TRBD2; J gene: TRBJ2-1; CDR3 DNA: TGTGCCAGCAGTTTGGTAGCGGGGGGAATCAATGAGCAGTTCTTC; CDR3 protein: CASSLVAGGINEQFF
clone size: .; V gene: TRBV10-1; D gene: .; J gene: TRBJ2-7; CDR3 DNA: TGCGCCACGCATAATTCTACCGAGCAGTACTTC; CDR3 protein: CATHNSTEQYF
clone size: once; V gene: TRBV4-1; D gene: .; J gene: TRBJ2-5; CDR3 DNA: TGCGCCAGCAGCCAGACCGGGGCCCAGGGCGGAGAGACCCAGTACTTC; CDR3 protein: CASSQTGAQGGETQYF
clone size: once; V gene: TRBV7-9; D gene: .; J gene: TRBJ1-4; CDR3 DNA: TGTGCCAGCAGCTTAGTTACGGACAGTATTAATGAAAAACTGTTTTTT; CDR3 protein: CASSLVTDSINEKLFF
clone size: .; V gene: TRBV3-1/TRBV3-2; D gene: .; J gene: TRBJ2-3; CDR3 DNA: TGTGCCAGCAGCCAACTGTCCCACTCCACAGATACGCAGTATTTT; CDR3 protein: CASSQLSHSTDTQYF
clone size: once; V gene: TRBV5-1; D gene: .; J gene: TRBJ1-1; CDR3 DNA: TGCGCCAGCAGCTTGGGCAGCACTGAAGCTTTCTTT; CDR3 protein: CASSLGSTEAFF
clone size: .; V gene: TRBV18; D gene: TRBD2; J gene: TRBJ2-3; CDR3 DNA: TGTGCCAGCTCACCACCGCCACTGCTAGCGGGGGATAGCACAGATACGCAGTATTTT; CDR3 protein: CASSPPPLLAGDSTDTQYF
clone size: .; V gene: TRBV3-1/TRBV3-2; D gene: .; J gene: TRBJ2-1; CDR3 DNA: TGTGCCAGTCGGCTGAGGGGAACCTACAATGAGCAGTTCTTC; CDR3 protein: CASRLRGTYNEQFF
clone size: .; V gene: TRBV7-3; D gene: .; J gene: TRBJ2-2; CDR3 DNA: TGTGCCAGCAGCTCCCAGGCCGGCACCGGGGAGCTGTTTTTT; CDR3 protein: CASSSQAGTGELFF
clone size: .; V gene: TRBV29-1; D gene: .; J gene: TRBJ1-5; CDR3 DNA: TGCAGCGTCCAACCCGGGGGGGGTCAGCCCCAGCATTTT; CDR3 protein: CSVQPGGGQPQHF
clone size: .; V gene: TRBV2; D gene: .; J gene: TRBJ1-1; CDR3 DNA: TGTGCCAGCAAGTGGGAGGGCGCCAGGACTGAAGCTTTCTTT; CDR3 protein: CASKWEGARTEAFF
clone size: .; V gene: TRBV4-1; D gene: .; J gene: TRBJ1-6; CDR3 DNA: TGCGCCAGCAGCCAAGAGATGCGACCGAATAATTCACCCCTCCACTTT; CDR3 protein: CASSQEMRPNNSPLHF
clone size: .; V gene: TRBV7-6; D gene: .; J gene: TRBJ2-3; CDR3 DNA: TGTGCCAGCAGCTTAGATAACCGTCCGACAGATACGCAGTATTTT; CDR3 protein: CASSLDNRPTDTQYF
clone size: few; V gene: TRBV15; D gene: TRBD1; J gene: TRBJ1-5; CDR3 DNA: TGTGCCACCAGCAGTAGGACAGGGAGGCAGCCCCAGCATTTT; CDR3 protein: CATSSRTGRQPQHF
clone size: once; V gene: TRBV5-1; D gene: .; J gene: TRBJ2-7; CDR3 DNA: TGCGCCAGCAGCTCAAGCGGAGGTTCCTACGAGCAGTACTTC; CDR3 protein: CASSSSGGSYEQYF
clone size: .; V gene: TRBV7-6; D gene: .; J gene: TRBJ1-2; CDR3 DNA: TGTGCCAGCAGTTTAGGCCGGGACTATGGCTACACCTTC; CDR3 protein: CASSLGRDYGYTF
clone size: .; V gene: TRBV18; D gene: TRBD1; J gene: TRBJ2-3; CDR3 DNA: TGTGCCAGCTCACTTACCGGGGACAGGGGCACAGATACGCAGTATTTT; CDR3 protein: CASSLTGDRGTDTQYF
clone size: .; V gene: TRBV7-2; D gene: TRBD2; J gene: TRBJ2-3; CDR3 DNA: TGTGCCAGCAGCTCCGATCTAGCGGGGGGCCCCCTGTTCACAGATACGCAGTATTTT; CDR3 protein: CASSSDLAGGPLFTDTQYF